Here is one TCR beta chain with its context. Its antigen is unidentified. The sample, 7.5 to 10 milliliters of peripheral blood, was drawn from each donor. Researchers report isolating at least 7 million PBMCs per sample. Primed by a sample-barcoded 5' primer and a J-beta primer mix, a second PCR proceeded for about 7 to 11 cycles. Each CDR3 protein gets one entry after TCRdb re-called the 5' RACE reads with MiXCR. The table has about 1,500,000 distinct CDR3 sequences, about 28% seen once; the top ten hold about 8%. This entry comes from a study of blood T cells in healthy people across ages. Study-level results: Percentage of naive T cells showed a strong correlation with TCR beta diversity.

The clonotype was recovered from a woman aged 25 to 39 in good health. The sample comprised blood.

CDR3 loop: CASSSTGLPAGANVLTF. CDR3 coding DNA: TGTGCCAGCAGTTCCACAGGGTTGCCGGCGGGGGCCAACGTCCTGACTTTC. The J gene is TRBJ2-6, the V gene TRBV6-2 or TRBV6-3; perhaps TRBD1 as D (6 bases). The CDR3 has 17 residues. Germline V gene data show CDR1 as MNHEY and CDR2 as SVGEGT. Trimming stripped 4 bases from V and 4 bases from J, with 17 bases between.